This T cell receptor beta chain was sequenced during a study of T cells after yellow fever vaccination. Overall study results and limits: Reappearing after the booster were most of the clones from primary vaccination (96% CD4, approximately 86% CD8).

This clonotype was found many times. TCRdb independently ran MiXCR on the 5' RACE reads; one entry per CDR3 protein. The sample has around 46,000 distinct CDR3 sequences; roughly 7% are singletons. Trimming stripped 5 bases from V and 7 bases from J, with 18 bases between. This CDR3 has 15 residues. Germline CDR1 SEHNR, CDR2 FQNEAQ (reference sequence). Source: CD8+ T cells not binding an NS4B(214-222) dextramer, sorted from PBMCs, taken 45 days after the yellow fever booster vaccination. The rearrangement joins TRBV7-9 to TRBJ2-1; TRBD2 is a possible D gene (6 bases). The receptor was isolated from a man aged 25-45 years who received the YFV17D yellow fever vaccine. CDR3 region: CASSRGLPDLNEQFF. In DNA form, the CDR3 reads TGTGCCAGCAGCCGGGGACTGCCAGATCTGAATGAGCAGTTCTTC.